The entry that follows covers one T cell receptor (beta chain) sequence. Its antigen is currently unknown. Trimming shortened V by 7 bases and J by 6 bases, and 14 bases separated the two germline ends. The germline gives CDR1 MNHEY, CDR2 SVGAGI. The CDR3 extends over 13 amino acids. Staff drew around 10 milliliters of peripheral blood from each donor. These data belong to a study of blood T cells in healthy people across ages. Study results and caveats: Shifts in expanded clonotypes may have been confounded by donor CMV status, which was unknown.

PCR was performed a second time for about 7 to 12 cycles using a sample-barcoded 5' primer and a J-beta primer mix. Researchers report that each sample yielded at least 3 million CDR3-containing paired-end reads. TCRdb fed the 5' RACE reads into MiXCR, producing one record per CDR3 protein. The sample lists about 540,000 distinct CDR3 sequences, more than 20% seen once, with 8.7% in the top ten. These data were also filed under a second study, of T cells of mothers and their children.

The rearrangement uses TRBV6-5 and TRBJ2-3; D possibly corresponds to TRBD2 (5 bases). Material: blood. This clonotype was obtained from a boy aged 10-17 years in good health. The CDR3 loop reads CASTRHGEDTQYF. CDR3 nucleotide sequence: TGTGCCAGCACCCGGCACGGGGAGGATACGCAGTATTTT.